These T cell receptor beta chains were read from a single sample in a study of neurological immune-mediated disorders. MiXCR, applied by TCRdb to the 5' RACE reads, yields one record per CDR3 protein. The data contain 15,000 to 20,000 distinct CDR3 sequences, around a tenth of them seen just once; the ten biggest clones take up 25% to 30%. Sequenced: CD8+ T cells from blood. The receptors stem from a woman aged 50 to 60 in good health. The conserved cysteine and the conserved F or W are not part of the CDR3 here. Rows give clone size only sometimes, using once, few, many, or a class for an expanded clone.

j_gene | abundance | v_gene | CDR3aa
TRBJ2-1 | many | TRBV6-2/TRBV6-3 | ASRAQGHYNEQF
TRBJ2-7 | . | TRBV12-3/TRBV12-4 | ASSYHRDRFPYEQY
TRBJ1-1 | few | TRBV29-1 | SVLKQNTEAF
TRBJ2-7 | . | TRBV29-1 | VLHRDRGSYEQY
TRBJ2-2 | many | TRBV28 | ASANQIFTGELF
TRBJ2-5 | many | TRBV5-1 | ASSLATGYQETQY
TRBJ2-1 | many | TRBV9 | ASSVEPSYNEQF
TRBJ2-3 | many | TRBV10-3 | AISESAVGDTQY
TRBJ2-2 | many | TRBV7-2 | ASSLAGGASGSTGELF
TRBJ2-7 | many | TRBV20-1 | SAQTAPPNEQY
TRBJ2-7 | many | TRBV5-5 | ASSQTGQGGTYPYEQY
TRBJ2-1 | many | TRBV5-6 | ASSLGTGAYNEQF
TRBJ2-1 | many | TRBV25-1 | ASSRDTFNEQF
TRBJ2-7 | many | TRBV14 | ASSQGAGGLSYEQY
TRBJ1-1 | many | TRBV27 | ASRPGGYIHTEAF
TRBJ2-1 | many | TRBV28 | ASSPGLSYNEQF
TRBJ2-3 | many | TRBV5-6 | ASSTRLAGSYTDTQY
TRBJ2-7 | many | TRBV20-1 | SARDREGPYEQY
TRBJ2-2 | many | TRBV20-1 | SADRGNTGELF
TRBJ2-7 | many | TRBV6-6 | ASSYSVSGGNSYSYEQY
TRBJ2-7 | many | TRBV14 | ASSRRAGYEQY
TRBJ1-5 | many | TRBV28 | ASSFDQPQH
TRBJ1-4 | many | TRBV27 | ASSPTSGEKLF
TRBJ1-5 | many | TRBV5-5 | ASSLFGSVGQPQH
TRBJ2-3 | many | TRBV20-1 | SARDPQGHTDTQY
TRBJ1-1 | many | TRBV27 | ASSLSMSTEAF
TRBJ2-7 | many | TRBV28 | ASSFNRGQGSYEQY
TRBJ2-1 | many | TRBV20-1 | STAFGGWDGEQF
TRBJ2-4 | . | TRBV7-2 | ASSLAQKASGIRQY
TRBJ2-1 | many | TRBV5-1 | ASSLERGGYYNEQF
TRBJ1-2 | many | TRBV6-1 | ASSEYSSLGYT
TRBJ2-1 | many | TRBV27 | ASSLIREVDGEQF
TRBJ2-5 | many | TRBV14 | ASSERAQETQY
TRBJ2-1 | many | TRBV20-1 | SAKGLAKTYNEQF
TRBJ2-7 | . | TRBV12-3/TRBV12-4 | ASSFGAPGQGVGAY
TRBJ1-2 | many | TRBV7-9 | ASTGQGGYGYT
TRBJ2-7 | many | TRBV9 | ASSVGQTYEQY
TRBJ2-3 | medium-sized | TRBV7-9 | ASSPRQNTDTQY
TRBJ2-1 | many | TRBV20-1 | SARVLAGEQF